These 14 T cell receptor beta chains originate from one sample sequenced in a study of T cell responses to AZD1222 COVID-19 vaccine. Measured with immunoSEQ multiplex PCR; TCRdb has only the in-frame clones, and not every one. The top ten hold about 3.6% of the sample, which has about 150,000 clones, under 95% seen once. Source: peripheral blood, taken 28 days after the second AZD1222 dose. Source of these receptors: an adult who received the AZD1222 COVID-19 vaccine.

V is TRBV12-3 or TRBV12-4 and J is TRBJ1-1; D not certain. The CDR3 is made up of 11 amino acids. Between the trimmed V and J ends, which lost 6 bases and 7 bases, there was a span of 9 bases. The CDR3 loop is CASSVGLEAFF. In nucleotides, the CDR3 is TGTGCCAGCAGCGTGGGCCTTGAAGCTTTCTTT.

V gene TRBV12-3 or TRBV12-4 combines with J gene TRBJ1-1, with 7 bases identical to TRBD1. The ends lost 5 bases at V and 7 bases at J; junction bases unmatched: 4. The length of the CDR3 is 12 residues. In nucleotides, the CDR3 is TGTGCCAGCAGTGACCGGGACAGTGAAGCTTTCTTT. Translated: CASSDRDSEAFF.

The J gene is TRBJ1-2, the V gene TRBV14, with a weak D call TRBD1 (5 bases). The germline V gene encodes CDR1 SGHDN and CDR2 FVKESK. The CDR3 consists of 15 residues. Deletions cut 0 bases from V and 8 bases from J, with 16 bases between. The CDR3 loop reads CASSQEATGRRGYTF. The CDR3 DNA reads TGTGCCAGCAGCCAAGAAGCTACGGGGCGTCGGGGCTACACCTTC.

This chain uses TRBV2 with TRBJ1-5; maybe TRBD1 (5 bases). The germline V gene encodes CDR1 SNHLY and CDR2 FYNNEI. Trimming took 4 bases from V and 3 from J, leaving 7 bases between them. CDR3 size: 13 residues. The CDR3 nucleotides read TGTGCCAGCAGTGGACAGCCCAATCAGCCCCAGCATTTT. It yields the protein CASSGQPNQPQHF.

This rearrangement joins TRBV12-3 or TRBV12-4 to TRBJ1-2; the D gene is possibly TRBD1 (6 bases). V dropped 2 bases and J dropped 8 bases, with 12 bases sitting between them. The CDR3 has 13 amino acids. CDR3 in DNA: TGTGCCAGCAGTTTAAACAGGGTTGAAGGCTACACCTTC. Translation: CASSLNRVEGYTF.

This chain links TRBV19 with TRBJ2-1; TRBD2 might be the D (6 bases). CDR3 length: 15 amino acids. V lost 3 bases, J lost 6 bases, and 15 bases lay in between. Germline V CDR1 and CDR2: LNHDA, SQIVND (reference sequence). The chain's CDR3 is CASSIGSTRINEQFF. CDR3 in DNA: TGTGCCAGTAGTATCGGGAGTACCAGGATCAATGAGCAGTTCTTC.

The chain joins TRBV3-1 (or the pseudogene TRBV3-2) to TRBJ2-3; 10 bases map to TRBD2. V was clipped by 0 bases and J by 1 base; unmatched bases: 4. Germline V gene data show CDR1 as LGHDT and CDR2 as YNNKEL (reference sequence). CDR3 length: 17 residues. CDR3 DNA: TGTGCCAGCAGCCAAGAATCAGGACTAGCGGGCACAGATACGCAGTATTTT. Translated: CASSQESGLAGTDTQYF.

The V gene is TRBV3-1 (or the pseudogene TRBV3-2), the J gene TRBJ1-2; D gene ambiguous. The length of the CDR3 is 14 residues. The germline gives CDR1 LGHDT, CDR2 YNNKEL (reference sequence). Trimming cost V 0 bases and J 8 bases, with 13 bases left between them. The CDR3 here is CASSQDSGLGGYTF. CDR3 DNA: TGTGCCAGCAGCCAAGATTCCGGGCTAGGCGGCTACACCTTC.

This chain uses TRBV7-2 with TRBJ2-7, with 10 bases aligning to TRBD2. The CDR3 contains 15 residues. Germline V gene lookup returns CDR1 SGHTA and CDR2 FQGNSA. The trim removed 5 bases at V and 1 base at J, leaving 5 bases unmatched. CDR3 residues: CASSLGLAESYEQYF. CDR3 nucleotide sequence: TGTGCCAGCAGCCTCGGACTAGCGGAGTCCTACGAGCAGTACTTC.

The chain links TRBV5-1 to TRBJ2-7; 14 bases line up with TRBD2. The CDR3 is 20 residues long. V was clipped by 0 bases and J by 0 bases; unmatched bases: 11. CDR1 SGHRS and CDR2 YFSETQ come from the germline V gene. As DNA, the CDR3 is TGCGCCAGCAGCTTGGAGTACCCGGGACTAGCGGGAGTCACCTCCTACGAGCAGTACTTC. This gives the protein CASSLEYPGLAGVTSYEQYF.

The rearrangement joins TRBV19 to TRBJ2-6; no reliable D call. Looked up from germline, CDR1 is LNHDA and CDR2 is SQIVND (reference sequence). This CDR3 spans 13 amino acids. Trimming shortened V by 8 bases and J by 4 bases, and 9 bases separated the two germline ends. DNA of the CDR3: TGTGCCAGTGTCACCGGAGGGGCCAACGTCCTGACTTTC. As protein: CASVTGGANVLTF.

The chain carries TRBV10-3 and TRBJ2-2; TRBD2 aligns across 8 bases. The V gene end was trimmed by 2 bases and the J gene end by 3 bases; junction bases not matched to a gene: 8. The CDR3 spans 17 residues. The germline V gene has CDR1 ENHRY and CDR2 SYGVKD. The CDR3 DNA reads TGTGCCATCAGTGAGCGGGAGGGCCCTCTGGACACCGGGGAGCTGTTTTTT. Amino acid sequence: CAISEREGPLDTGELFF.

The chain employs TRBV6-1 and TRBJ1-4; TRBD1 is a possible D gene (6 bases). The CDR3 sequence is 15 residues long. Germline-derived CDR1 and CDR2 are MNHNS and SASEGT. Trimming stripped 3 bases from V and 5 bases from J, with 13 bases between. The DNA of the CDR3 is TGTGCCAGCAGTGAGCTACAGGGAACGAATGAAAAACTGTTTTTT. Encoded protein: CASSELQGTNEKLFF.

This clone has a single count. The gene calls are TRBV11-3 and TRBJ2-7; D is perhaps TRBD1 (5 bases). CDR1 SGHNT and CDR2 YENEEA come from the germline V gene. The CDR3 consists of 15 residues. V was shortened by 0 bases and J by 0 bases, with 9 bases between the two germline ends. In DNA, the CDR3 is TGTGCCAGCAGCTTAGAAACAGGCTCCTCCTACGAGCAGTACTTC. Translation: CASSLETGSSYEQYF. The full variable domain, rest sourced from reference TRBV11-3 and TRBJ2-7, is EAGVVQSPRYKIIEKKQPVAFWCNPISGHNTLYWYLQNLGQGPELLIRYENEEAVDDSQLPKDRFSAERLKGVDSTLKIQPAELGDSAVYLCASSLETGSSYEQYFGPGTRLTVT.